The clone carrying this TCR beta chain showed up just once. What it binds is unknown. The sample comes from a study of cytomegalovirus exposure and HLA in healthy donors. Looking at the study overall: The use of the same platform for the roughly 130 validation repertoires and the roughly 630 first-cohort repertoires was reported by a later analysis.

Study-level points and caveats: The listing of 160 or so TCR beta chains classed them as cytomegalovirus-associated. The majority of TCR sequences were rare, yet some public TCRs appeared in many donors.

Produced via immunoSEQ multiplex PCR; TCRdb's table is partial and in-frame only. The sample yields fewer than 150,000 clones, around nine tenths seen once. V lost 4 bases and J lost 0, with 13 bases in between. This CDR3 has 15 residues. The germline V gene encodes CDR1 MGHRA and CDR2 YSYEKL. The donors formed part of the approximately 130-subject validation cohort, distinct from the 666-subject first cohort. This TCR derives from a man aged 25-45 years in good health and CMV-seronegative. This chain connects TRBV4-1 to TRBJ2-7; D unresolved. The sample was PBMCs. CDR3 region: CASSRLQLSSYEQYF. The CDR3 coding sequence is TGCGCCAGCAGCCGATTACAGCTTAGCTCCTACGAGCAGTACTTC.